Each of the 10 T cell receptor beta chains below was sequenced from the same sample in a study of regulatory T cells in long-lasting Graves disease. CDR3 regions were amplified by Arm-PCR using iRepertoire HTBI primers to build TCR beta libraries. Each CDR3 protein gets one entry after TCRdb re-called the multiplex PCR reads with MiXCR. This table has 650,000 to 850,000 distinct CDR3 sequences, 30% appearing once. Described time point: persistent/refractory GD, antithyroid drugs over 5 years with positive TRAb. Researchers made the TCR library from RNA that was extracted from PBMCs. Sequencing used peripheral blood mononuclear cells (PBMCs), obtained when the disease was refractory, from a patient treated with antithyroid drugs. Receptor source: a female donor with Graves disease.

V and J are TRBV19 and TRBJ1-5; possible D gene TRBD1, 6 bases. CDR1 is LNHDA and CDR2 is SQIVND in the germline V gene (reference sequence). Trimming took 6 bases from V and 3 from J, leaving 15 bases between them. The CDR3 extends over 15 amino acids. The CDR3 loop reads CASRRLTGFNQPQHF. The CDR3 DNA reads TGTGCCAGTAGGCGTCTTACAGGGTTCAATCAGCCCCAGCATTTT.

This sequence joins TRBV14 and TRBJ1-2, with a tentative D call TRBD1 (6 bases). The ends were cut back, 2 bases at V and 8 bases at J, with 15 bases in the middle. CDR1 is SGHDN, CDR2 FVKESK, per germline. CDR3 length: 14 residues. The CDR3 coding sequence is TGTGCCAGCAGCCAAAATCGCCAGGGGACGGGCTACACCTTC. It codes for CASSQNRQGTGYTF.

This clonotype was observed a handful of times. The rearrangement joins TRBV7-9 to TRBJ2-7, with D tentatively TRBD2 (7 bases). Trimming took off 5 bases at V and 5 bases at J, with 28 bases between the two ends. In germline, CDR1 is SEHNR, CDR2 FQNEAQ (reference sequence). The CDR3 consists of 18 residues. The CDR3 protein is CASSHTATGTSAPDEQYF. CDR3 DNA sequence: TGTGCCAGCAGCCATACAGCGACAGGCACTAGCGCCCCCGACGAGCAGTACTTC.

V and J are TRBV5-4 and TRBJ2-5, with D unclear. Germline V gives CDR1 SGHNT, CDR2 YYREEE (reference sequence). CDR3 length equals 16 residues. Trimming took off 7 bases at V and 1 base at J, with 20 bases between the two ends. DNA of the CDR3: TGTGCCAGCGGGTTCCGGACGGGCAGCCTCCAAGAGACCCAGTACTTC. Its translation: CASGFRTGSLQETQYF.

This clonotype was found a few times. The chain links TRBV6-1 to TRBJ2-7; D may be TRBD1 or TRBD2 (6 bases each). The length of the CDR3 is 14 residues. The germline gives CDR1 MNHNS, CDR2 SASEGT. Trimming removed 6 bases at V and 2 bases at J, with 14 bases between. The CDR3 coding sequence is TGTGCCAGCAGGAAGACCGGGGGCACCTACGAGCAGTACTTC. This encodes CASRKTGGTYEQYF.

This CDR3 reads CASSLSKEAQYF. The CDR3 DNA is TGTGCCAGCAGCTTATCAAAGGAGGCCCAGTACTTC. The chain combines TRBV5-6 with TRBJ2-5; tentatively, D is TRBD2 (5 bases). V was cut by 2 bases and J by 9 bases, with 11 bases left in between. Germline V lookup: CDR1 SGHDT, CDR2 YYEEEE. The CDR3 is made up of 12 amino acids. Combining the CDR3 with reference TRBV5-6 and TRBJ2-5 gives the whole variable domain DAGVTQSPTHLIKTRGQQVTLRCSPKSGHDTVSWYQQALGQGPQFIFQYYEEEERQRGNFPDRFSGHQFPNYSSELNVNALLLGDSALYLCASSLSKEAQYFGPGTRLLVL.

This clonotype came up a few times. The rearrangement links TRBV11-2 to TRBJ2-7, with TRBD1 matching 9 bases. The V and J ends lost 5 bases and 3 bases, in that order; junction bases with no gene match: 11. The germline V gene encodes CDR1 SGHAT and CDR2 FQNNGV. The CDR3 extends over 16 amino acids. In DNA form, the CDR3 reads TGTGCCAGCAGCCCCATCTACCGACAGGGGGTCTACGAGCAGTACTTC. Translation gives CASSPIYRQGVYEQYF.

As to this clonotype: A much larger clonotype is one base distant, so this may be a read error. The chain links TRBV28 to TRBJ2-1, with D perhaps being TRBD1 or TRBD2 (5 bases each). V lost 5 bases and J lost 10, with 21 bases in between. From germline, CDR1 is MDHEN and CDR2 SYDVKM. This CDR3 contains 15 residues. CDR3 amino acids: CASSLPPGAGVEQFF. DNA for the CDR3: TGTGCCAGCAGTCTCCCGCCCGGGGCTGGGGTAGAGCAGTTCTTC.

This clonotype was seen more than once but under ten times. V is TRBV20-1 and J is TRBJ1-2, with D possibly matching TRBD1 (6 bases). Germline CDR1 DFQATT, CDR2 SNEGSKA (reference sequence). Trimming shortened V by 4 bases and J by 7 bases, and 19 bases separated the two germline ends. The CDR3 runs to 14 residues. Here the CDR3 DNA reads TGCAGTGCTACCGAATCGAGGGGGGTACCTGGCTACACCTTC. Encoded protein: CSATESRGVPGYTF.

The V call is TRBV15, the J call TRBJ1-3, with 9 nucleotides matching TRBD1. Per the germline V gene, CDR1 is LNHNV and CDR2 is YYDKDF (reference sequence). The CDR3 is made up of 19 amino acids. The junction had 16 bases not matched to a gene; V was cut back by 3 bases and J by 4 bases. The DNA of the CDR3 is TGTGCCACCAGCAGTACTCTACAGGGACAGGGAAAATCCGGAAACACCATATATTTT. This sequence encodes CATSSTLQGQGKSGNTIYF.